These 31 T cell receptor beta chains came from one sample sequenced in a study of human T cells and chemical hapten exposure. Time point indicated: patch test 1, 2 weeks after DPC sensitization. The treatment denotes: therapeutic diphenylcyclopropenone sensitization with weekly scalp DPC. TCRdb used MiXCR to reprocess the RACE reads, holding one entry per CDR3 protein. Counted here are roughly 200,000 distinct CDR3 sequences, 20% to 25% occurring once; the ten biggest clones make up approximately 6.4%. The input for sequencing was whole blood, taken in connection with sensitization to the hapten diphenylcyclopropenone (DPC). Every receptor here comes from a woman in her 50s with alopecia areata. Some clones in this sample may be carry-over from other donors' samples.

The J gene is TRBJ2-7, the V gene TRBV9; 12 bases line up with TRBD2. Trimming cost V 3 bases and J 3 bases; bases outside gene matches: 4. The CDR3 runs to 15 residues. Per germline, CDR1 SGDLS and CDR2 YYNGEE. The CDR3 protein is CASSASGRAGYEQYF. Written as DNA, the CDR3 is TGTGCCAGCAGCGCTAGCGGGAGGGCAGGCTACGAGCAGTACTTC.

The J gene is TRBJ1-2, the V gene TRBV12-3 or TRBV12-4; possible D gene TRBD1, 5 bases. V lost 2 bases to trimming and J lost 14 bases, with 9 bases between them. This CDR3 comprises 10 residues. The CDR3 sequence is CASSLNGATF. The CDR3 nucleotides read TGTGCCAGCAGTTTAAACGGGGCAACCTTC.

This clonotype was seen a handful of times. The CDR3 protein is CASSMGGAVYEQYF. CDR3 in DNA: TGTGCCAGCAGTATGGGGGGGGCCGTTTACGAGCAGTACTTC. V and J are TRBV6-2 or TRBV6-3 and TRBJ2-7; possible D gene TRBD2, 7 bases. CDR3 length: 14 amino acids. Trimming stripped 5 bases from V and 4 bases from J, with 15 bases between. Germline CDR1 is MNHEY and CDR2 is SVGEGT.

This clonotype has more than one count but fewer than ten. The V and J genes are TRBV20-1 and TRBJ2-5; 11 bases align to TRBD2. Trimming cost V 5 bases and J 4 bases; bases outside gene matches: 6. This CDR3 comprises 14 residues. Per the germline V gene, CDR1 is DFQATT and CDR2 is SNEGSKA (reference sequence). In nucleotides, the CDR3 is TGCAGTGCTCAGCTTGGACTAGCGGGAGAGACCCAGTACTTC. Amino acid sequence: CSAQLGLAGETQYF.

The chain couples TRBV20-1 to TRBJ2-7, with D perhaps matching TRBD1 or TRBD2 (5 bases each). The length of the CDR3 is 14 residues. The V end was cut by 6 bases, the J end by 4 bases, with 19 bases between. Germline V lookup: CDR1 DFQATT, CDR2 SNEGSKA (reference sequence). The chain's CDR3 is CSAESPGWGYEQYF. The CDR3 nucleotides are TGCAGTGCCGAGTCACCGGGGTGGGGGTACGAGCAGTACTTC.

This clonotype turned up a few times. V usage is TRBV5-1 and J usage is TRBJ2-5; TRBD2 matches at 10 bases. Per the germline V gene, CDR1 is SGHRS and CDR2 is YFSETQ. The CDR3 covers 16 residues. J lost 4 bases, V lost 5 bases, and 11 bases had no gene match. The CDR3: CASSPVPSGRRETQYF. The CDR3 bases are TGCGCCAGCAGTCCCGTCCCTAGCGGGAGAAGAGAGACCCAGTACTTC. Full variable domain (outside the CDR3, taken from reference TRBV5-1 and TRBJ2-5): KAGVTQTPRYLIKTRGQQVTLSCSPISGHRSVSWYQQTPGQGLQFLFEYFSETQRNKGNFPGRFSGRQFSNSRSEMNVSTLELGDSALYLCASSPVPSGRRETQYFGPGTRLLVL.

The genes are TRBV6-1 and TRBJ1-1; the match to TRBD1 covers 8 bases. CDR1 and CDR2 (germline): MNHNS, SASEGT. The CDR3 runs to 13 residues. Trimming removed 6 bases from V and 4 bases from J; junction bases left unmatched: 4. The CDR3 region has the DNA TGTGCCAGCAGAATGGACAGGGTCACTGAAGCTTTCTTT. Translation: CASRMDRVTEAFF.

This clonotype was found many times. This chain's CDR3 is CSVGGVSAKTVNEQFF. DNA for the CDR3: TGCAGCGTGGGAGGGGTTAGCGCAAAAACGGTCAATGAGCAGTTCTTC. This sequence joins TRBV29-1 and TRBJ2-1; 7 nucleotides match TRBD2. CDR1 is SQVTM and CDR2 is ANQGSEA in the germline V gene. The V and J ends lost 6 bases and 6 bases, in that order; junction bases with no gene match: 17. The CDR3 is 16 amino acids.

This clonotype has just a few counts. The gene calls are TRBV24-1 and TRBJ2-1, with TRBD2 identical over 8 bases. Losses at the gene ends were 2 bases for V and 0 bases for J; bases not matched to a gene: 8. This CDR3 has 18 residues. Germline-derived CDR1 and CDR2 are KGHDR and SFDVKD. Written as DNA, the CDR3 is TGTGCCACCAGTGATTCGGGGGGGATGGGTTTCTCCTACAATGAGCAGTTCTTC. It encodes CATSDSGGMGFSYNEQFF.

This chain's CDR3 is CASMGIPGTDTQYF. The CDR3 DNA is TGCGCCAGCATGGGAATTCCCGGAACAGATACGCAGTATTTT. The gene calls are TRBV5-1 and TRBJ2-3, with no clear D. Trimming pared 6 bases from V and 3 bases from J, leaving 14 bases between. The CDR3 is 14 amino acids. The germline CDR1 and CDR2 sequences are SGHRS and YFSETQ.

In this sample, this clonotype turned up a few times. This sequence joins TRBV5-1 and TRBJ2-1; either TRBD1 or TRBD2 may supply D (5 bases each). The germline V gene encodes CDR1 SGHRS and CDR2 YFSETQ. The CDR3 sequence is 14 residues long. The V gene lost 4 bases and the J gene lost 6 bases, with 14 bases spanning the gap. The CDR3 region is CASSPGPGFNEQFF. The DNA of the CDR3 is TGCGCCAGCAGCCCGGGGCCGGGTTTCAATGAGCAGTTCTTC. Full variable domain (missing parts from reference TRBV5-1 and TRBJ2-1): KAGVTQTPRYLIKTRGQQVTLSCSPISGHRSVSWYQQTPGQGLQFLFEYFSETQRNKGNFPGRFSGRQFSNSRSEMNVSTLELGDSALYLCASSPGPGFNEQFFGPGTRLTVL.

This clonotype occurred once. The chain employs TRBV19 and TRBJ1-4, with a weak D call TRBD1 (6 bases). The V gene's germline CDR1 is LNHDA and CDR2 SQIVND (reference sequence). This CDR3 is 15 amino acids long. V was shortened by 5 bases and J by 5 bases, with 15 bases between the two germline ends. This chain's CDR3 is CASSSYRDPNEKLFF. CDR3 coding DNA: TGTGCCAGTAGTTCTTACAGGGACCCGAATGAAAAACTGTTTTTT.

This chain links TRBV27 with TRBJ1-3; D remains ambiguous. Trimming removed 2 bases at V and 7 bases at J, with 18 bases between. Germline V gene lookup returns CDR1 MNHEY and CDR2 SMNVEV (reference sequence). The CDR3 consists of 16 residues. In nucleotides, the CDR3 is TGTGCCAGCAGTTTAGGTGCCCCGTGGACGTTGAACACCATATATTTT. Its protein product is CASSLGAPWTLNTIYF.

This clonotype was recorded a few times. The chain recombines TRBV29-1 with TRBJ1-4, with a tentative D call TRBD1 (6 bases). Trimming pared 4 bases from V and 7 bases from J, leaving 13 bases between. Germline loops: CDR1 SQVTM, CDR2 ANQGSEA. The CDR3 totals 13 residues. CDR3 sequence: CSVGEVQGEKLFF. In nucleotides, the CDR3 is TGCAGCGTTGGGGAGGTACAGGGTGAAAAACTGTTTTTT.

The chain has TRBV12-3 or TRBV12-4 and TRBJ1-5; D may be TRBD1 (5 bases). V gave up 2 bases and J gave up 3 bases, with 14 bases separating them. The length of the CDR3 is 16 residues. This CDR3 reads CASSLRLGDINQPQHF. CDR3 nucleotide sequence: TGTGCCAGCAGTTTAAGGTTGGGGGATATCAATCAGCCCCAGCATTTT.

The chain has TRBV20-1 and TRBJ1-2; weak D call: TRBD1 (6 bases). The germline V gene has CDR1 DFQATT and CDR2 SNEGSKA (reference sequence). Trimming took off 3 bases at V and 4 bases at J, with 21 bases between the two ends. CDR3 size: 16 residues. The CDR3 DNA sequence: TGCAGTGCTAGGGGGGCGGATAGCAGGGGATTCTATGGCTACACCTTC. Protein: CSARGADSRGFYGYTF.

The rearrangement joins TRBV20-1 to TRBJ2-3, with D uncertain. V dropped 2 bases and J dropped 5 bases, with 14 bases sitting between them. This CDR3 is built from 14 residues. CDR1 and CDR2 from the germline V gene are DFQATT and SNEGSKA (reference sequence). The chain's CDR3 is CSARQWPNLDTQYF. The CDR3 DNA follows: TGCAGTGCTAGACAGTGGCCGAACCTAGATACGCAGTATTTT.

The CDR3 nucleotides read TGTGCCAGTTGGCAGGACGAAAAACTGTTTTTT. The encoded protein is CASWQDEKLFF. The rearrangement joins TRBV2 to TRBJ1-4, with no clear D. V gave up 9 bases and J gave up 8 bases, with 10 bases separating them. CDR3 size: 11 residues. CDR1 and CDR2 (germline): SNHLY, FYNNEI.

The rearrangement uses TRBV29-1 and TRBJ2-7; TRBD1 aligns across 8 bases. V shed 4 bases, J shed 5 bases, and the junction held 10 bases outside the gene matches. The CDR3 has 14 amino acids. Germline lookup yields CDR1 SQVTM and CDR2 ANQGSEA. The CDR3 DNA reads as TGCAGCGTTGTGTCGCTCGGACAGGGACACGAGCAGTACTTC. Translating gives CSVVSLGQGHEQYF.

In this sample, this clonotype turned up once. The CDR3 nucleotides read TGTGCCAGCTCAAGTGGACATCGCACTGAAGCTTTCTTT. Encoded protein: CASSSGHRTEAFF. The V and J genes are TRBV18 and TRBJ1-1; D may be TRBD1 (5 bases). This CDR3 region has 13 residues. Germline V gene lookup returns CDR1 KGHSH and CDR2 LQKENI. With 5 bases removed from V and 4 bases from J, the gap between germline ends came to 11 bases.

The V gene is TRBV4-1, the J gene TRBJ2-1, with TRBD2 matching over 9 bases. CDR1 and CDR2 (germline): MGHRA, YSYEKL. V lost 0 bases and J lost 4; bases outside the gene matches: 7. This CDR3 region has 17 residues. The CDR3, as DNA: TGCGCCAGCAGCCAAGAGGGGGGACTAGCAGCTTACAATGAGCAGTTCTTC. It codes for CASSQEGGLAAYNEQFF.

CDR3 sequence: CASSPLWTGNIQYF. CDR3 nucleotide sequence: TGTGCCAGCAGCCCCCTATGGACAGGGAACATTCAGTACTTC. The chain uses TRBV7-9 and TRBJ2-4; 8 nucleotides match TRBD1. This CDR3 is built from 14 residues. Trimming cost V 5 bases and J 7 bases; bases outside gene matches: 7. Germline loops: CDR1 SEHNR, CDR2 FQNEAQ (reference sequence).

V is TRBV20-1 and J is TRBJ2-1; TRBD2 matches at 7 bases. This CDR3 has 15 amino acids. CDR1 and CDR2 from the germline V gene are DFQATT and SNEGSKA (reference sequence). J lost 2 bases, V lost 5 bases, and 9 bases had no gene match. The CDR3 nucleotides read TGCAGTGCTCGAGCTGCGGGACTAACCTACAATGAGCAGTTCTTC. The encoded protein is CSARAAGLTYNEQFF.

The chain couples TRBV5-1 to TRBJ2-2; D could derive from TRBD1 or TRBD2 (6 bases each). Deletions cut 4 bases from V and 2 bases from J, with 9 bases between. The germline V gene has CDR1 SGHRS and CDR2 YFSETQ. CDR3 length: 14 amino acids. The CDR3 nucleotides read TGCGCCAGCAGCGCGGGACAAAACACCGGGGAGCTGTTTTTT. It specifies CASSAGQNTGELFF. Full variable domain (missing parts from reference TRBV5-1 and TRBJ2-2): KAGVTQTPRYLIKTRGQQVTLSCSPISGHRSVSWYQQTPGQGLQFLFEYFSETQRNKGNFPGRFSGRQFSNSRSEMNVSTLELGDSALYLCASSAGQNTGELFFGEGSRLTVL.

The chain has TRBV5-1 and TRBJ2-3; the match to TRBD1 covers 7 bases. The V gene end was trimmed by 4 bases and the J gene end by 5 bases; junction bases not matched to a gene: 7. This CDR3 has 14 amino acids. The germline gives CDR1 SGHRS, CDR2 YFSETQ. As DNA, the CDR3 is TGCGCCAGCAGCATGACAGGGACGAAAGATACGCAGTATTTT. Encoded protein: CASSMTGTKDTQYF.

This clonotype was counted only a few times. V gene TRBV4-2 combines with J gene TRBJ2-7; 8 bases fit TRBD2. CDR3 size: 16 residues. The germline V gene encodes CDR1 LGHNA and CDR2 YNFKEQ. J lost 4 bases, V lost 1 base, and 9 bases had no gene match. Here the CDR3 reads CASSQVGGTRRYEQYF. CDR3 nucleotide sequence: TGTGCCAGCAGCCAAGTTGGGGGGACTAGGAGATACGAGCAGTACTTC.

This clonotype was seen more than once but under ten times. The chain links TRBV28 to TRBJ1-2, with 7 bases matching TRBD1. V dropped 2 bases and J dropped 8; count of bases not matched to a gene: 5. The CDR3 runs to 13 residues. Germline assignment: CDR1 MDHEN and CDR2 SYDVKM. The CDR3 loop reads CASSLEGAGGYTF. Here the CDR3 DNA reads TGTGCCAGCAGTTTAGAGGGGGCTGGGGGCTACACCTTC.

V usage is TRBV5-1 and J usage is TRBJ1-1; 8 bases match TRBD1. From germline, CDR1 is SGHRS and CDR2 YFSETQ. J was trimmed by 5 bases and V by 2 bases; bases with no gene match: 11. The CDR3 length is 16 residues. The CDR3 region has the DNA TGCGCCAGCAGCTTACGACAGGGGAGAGGTGGGACTGAAGCTTTCTTT. Amino acid sequence: CASSLRQGRGGTEAFF.

V gene TRBV27 combines with J gene TRBJ2-7; TRBD1 is a possible D gene (5 bases). Germline CDR1 MNHEY, CDR2 SMNVEV (reference sequence). V lost 8 bases and J lost 2, with 10 bases in between. The CDR3 spans 12 residues. The CDR3 nucleotides read TGTGCCAGCCGACAAGGGGCCTACGAGCAGTACTTC. Translated, it gives CASRQGAYEQYF.

The chain joins TRBV29-1 to TRBJ2-7, with 7 bases aligning to TRBD1. Trimming cost V 4 bases and J 2 bases; bases outside gene matches: 5. Germline V gives CDR1 SQVTM, CDR2 ANQGSEA. The CDR3 is 13 amino acids. The CDR3 bases are TGCAGCGTTGGACAGGGCGCACCCTACGAGCAGTACTTC. Its protein product is CSVGQGAPYEQYF.

This chain joins TRBV29-1 and TRBJ2-7; possibly TRBD2 for D (5 bases). The ends were cut back, 6 bases at V and 3 bases at J, with 15 bases in the middle. The CDR3 loop spans 13 amino acids. The V gene's germline CDR1 is SQVTM and CDR2 ANQGSEA. CDR3 DNA: TGCAGCGTCTCCGAGGGCCGAGGCTACGAGCAGTACTTC. Its protein is CSVSEGRGYEQYF.